A single sample gave rise to the 23 T cell receptor beta chains below, sequenced in a study of early T cells in non-severe SARS-CoV-2 infection (dated by TCRdb to the early 2020s). Library preparation was by 5' RACE. Sequencing instrument: NextSeq 500. Using fastp trimming at Q25 and MiXCR clonotype assembly, TCRdb reanalyzed the public sequencing data and kept in-frame beta chains. Every distinct CDR3 protein forms one entry, paired with its most common genes and DNA. This sample comprises about 56,000 distinct CDR3 sequences, roughly 15% of them detected only once. Over 4% of the sample rests with the top ten. Here the sequenced sample was whole blood, taken at baseline. The source of these receptors is an adult who was a healthcare worker with PCR-confirmed SARS-CoV-2 infection or an uninfected control (not recorded which).

This clonotype came up a few times. This chain joins TRBV5-1 and TRBJ1-4, with D hard to call. The CDR3 extends over 14 amino acids. Trimming took 1 base from V and 3 from J, leaving 7 bases between them. Germline V gene sequence: CDR1 SGHRS, CDR2 YFSETQ. The CDR3 reads CASSLTTANEKLFF. In nucleotides, the CDR3 is TGCGCCAGCAGCTTGACAACGGCTAATGAAAAACTGTTTTTT.

The CDR3 DNA reads TGTGCCAGCAGCCATAAGTCTCGACTAGCCCATGAGCAGTTCTTC. It translates to CASSHKSRLAHEQFF. The chain couples TRBV3-1 to TRBJ2-1, with TRBD2 identical over 7 bases. CDR1 and CDR2 from the germline V gene are LGHDT and YNNKEL (reference sequence). Unmatched junction bases numbered 10, after V lost 3 bases and J lost 8 bases. The CDR3 is 15 amino acids.

This clonotype has only a few counts. The chain employs TRBV19 and TRBJ2-3; no clear D. V shed 6 bases and J shed 5 bases, with 12 bases lying between them. CDR1 and CDR2 (germline): LNHDA, SQIVND (reference sequence). The CDR3 has 13 amino acids. The CDR3 is CASSILREDTQYF. DNA for the CDR3: TGTGCCAGTAGCATCTTAAGGGAAGATACGCAGTATTTT.

As DNA, the CDR3 is TGTGCCAGCAGCTTAGAGACCGTGAACACTGAAGCTTTCTTT. It yields the protein CASSLETVNTEAFF. The V and J genes are TRBV11-2 and TRBJ1-1; unclear D gene. Trimming stripped 0 bases from V and 0 bases from J, with 5 bases between. Germline V gives CDR1 SGHAT, CDR2 FQNNGV. The CDR3 extends over 14 amino acids.

The CDR3 loop is CASSLGPRWRYSNQPQHF. The CDR3 DNA sequence: TGTGCCAGCAGCTTAGGACCCCGGTGGAGATATAGCAATCAGCCCCAGCATTTT. The chain carries TRBV7-8 and TRBJ1-5, with unresolved D. V lost 1 base to trimming and J lost 0 bases, with 16 bases between them. The CDR3 has 18 residues. The germline CDR1 and CDR2 sequences are SGHVS and FQNEAQ.

Only a few counts were recorded for this clonotype. V usage is TRBV3-1 and J usage is TRBJ2-7; tentative D call: TRBD2 (5 bases). Germline CDR1 is LGHDT and CDR2 is YNNKEL (reference sequence). V was trimmed by 1 base and J by 4 bases, leaving 11 bases between them. This CDR3 comprises 14 residues. The CDR3 coding sequence is TGTGCCAGCAGCCAAGTACTAGATAGATACGAGCAGTACTTC. It specifies CASSQVLDRYEQYF.

This clonotype was counted only a few times. The V gene is TRBV20-1, the J gene TRBJ1-1, with TRBD1 as a possible D gene (5 bases). CDR1 and CDR2 (germline): DFQATT, SNEGSKA (reference sequence). Trimming pared 2 bases from V and 5 bases from J, leaving 15 bases between. The CDR3 sequence is 14 residues long. CDR3 in DNA: TGCAGTGCTAGATACCGGGACCTGACAACTGAAGCTTTCTTT. Its protein is CSARYRDLTTEAFF.

This clonotype has more than one count but fewer than ten. The chain has TRBV6-1 and TRBJ1-1, with 7 bases lining up with TRBD1. This CDR3 is built from 16 residues. Germline V gives CDR1 MNHNS, CDR2 SASEGT. V shed 2 bases and J 1 base; nucleotides not matched to a gene: 7. CDR3 nucleotides: TGTGCCAGCAGTGAACCCCGACAGGGATCGAACACTGAAGCTTTCTTT. As protein: CASSEPRQGSNTEAFF.

The chain joins TRBV20-1 to TRBJ2-5; D unresolved. Germline CDR1 is DFQATT and CDR2 is SNEGSKA (reference sequence). The CDR3 runs 12 residues. The V and J ends lost 2 bases and 2 bases respectively, with 6 bases between them. The chain's CDR3 is CSARWIQETQYF. The CDR3 DNA follows: TGCAGTGCTAGATGGATACAAGAGACCCAGTACTTC.

CDR3 in DNA: TGCGCCAGCAGTCGGACAGGGGGCTCAGATACGCAGTATTTT. Protein: CASSRTGGSDTQYF. The chain couples TRBV4-1 to TRBJ2-3; 11 bases agree with TRBD1. After removal of 6 bases from V and 4 bases from J, the junction contained 3 bases not matched to a gene. CDR3 length: 14 amino acids. CDR1 is MGHRA, CDR2 YSYEKL, per germline.

This clonotype was recorded a few times. The chain recombines TRBV12-3 or TRBV12-4 with TRBJ1-1, with unresolved D. The CDR3 covers 12 residues. V lost 3 bases, J lost 6 bases, and 8 bases lay in between. This CDR3 is CASSLGLAEAFF. CDR3 sequence (DNA): TGTGCCAGCAGTTTGGGCTTAGCTGAAGCTTTCTTT.

This chain uses TRBV20-1 with TRBJ1-3; maybe TRBD1 (5 bases). CDR1 is DFQATT, CDR2 SNEGSKA, per germline (reference sequence). The CDR3 consists of 15 residues. With 1 base removed from V and 4 bases from J, the gap between germline ends came to 14 bases. The CDR3 nucleotides are TGCAGTGCTAGAGTAACAGGTTCACCCGGAAACACCATATATTTT. Encoded protein: CSARVTGSPGNTIYF.

This chain links TRBV7-8 with TRBJ2-7; 9 nucleotides line up with TRBD2. Germline V gene sequence: CDR1 SGHVS, CDR2 FQNEAQ. The CDR3 spans 15 residues. Germline trimming cut 5 bases from V and 5 bases from J; bases unmatched to any gene: 10. CDR3 sequence: CASSAPGLASDEQYF. CDR3 nucleotides: TGTGCCAGCAGCGCCCCGGGACTAGCATCAGACGAGCAGTACTTC. The variable domain in full, with the rest retrieved from reference TRBV7-8 and TRBJ2-7, is GAGVSQSPRYKVAKRGQDVALRCDPISGHVSLFWYQQALGQGPEFLTYFQNEAQLDKSGLPSDRFFAERPEGSVSTLKIQRTQQEDSAVYLCASSAPGLASDEQYFGPGTRLTVT.

There are many counts of this clonotype. V gene TRBV2 combines with J gene TRBJ1-5; D possibly corresponds to TRBD1 (5 bases). Trimming left V 5 bases short and J 7 bases short, with 18 bases between. Per the germline V gene, CDR1 is SNHLY and CDR2 is FYNNEI. This CDR3 contains 15 residues. DNA for the CDR3: TGTGCCAGCAGTCCGGAGGAAGGGGTCAGCCAGCCCCAGCATTTT. Protein: CASSPEEGVSQPQHF.

This clonotype was picked up a small number of times. This chain connects TRBV12-3 or TRBV12-4 to TRBJ1-6; D ambiguous. Trimming took off 3 bases at V and 15 bases at J, with 12 bases between the two ends. This CDR3 is 12 amino acids long. The CDR3 bases are TGTGCCAGCAGTTTTTACCCCGGGTACCTCCACTTT. This gives the protein CASSFYPGYLHF.

This clonotype occurred a few times. The genes are TRBV5-1 and TRBJ2-1, with TRBD2 matching over 11 bases. V shed 7 bases, J shed 2 bases, and the junction held 2 bases outside the gene matches. Per the germline V gene, CDR1 is SGHRS and CDR2 is YFSETQ. This CDR3 spans 14 amino acids. The DNA of the CDR3 is TGCGCCAGCGGGACTAGCGGAGCCTACAATGAGCAGTTCTTC. This encodes CASGTSGAYNEQFF.

This clonotype was recorded many times. CDR3 bases: TGTGCCAGCAGCTTGGGATACAATGAGCAGTTCTTC. Protein product: CASSLGYNEQFF. The chain links TRBV7-9 to TRBJ2-1; D is undetermined. This CDR3 has 12 amino acids. V lost 3 bases and J 4 bases, leaving 4 bases between the germline ends. Germline CDR1 is SEHNR and CDR2 is FQNEAQ (reference sequence).

The genes are TRBV2 and TRBJ1-6; 8 nucleotides match TRBD1. After removal of 7 bases from V and 8 bases from J, the junction contained 10 bases not matched to a gene. CDR3 length: 15 amino acids. Germline assignment: CDR1 SNHLY and CDR2 FYNNEI. DNA of the CDR3: TGTGCCAGCAACACACAGGGGGTTGGGGATTCACCCCTCCACTTT. Translating gives CASNTQGVGDSPLHF.

A single count supports this clonotype. This chain joins TRBV12-2 and TRBJ1-1; TRBD1, the D gene given by the table, was not confirmed from the DNA. TRBV12-2 is shown as a pseudogene. The length of the CDR3 is 15 residues. CDR3 region: CASRTIPGPNTEAFF. CDR3 in DNA: TGTGCAAGTCGCACAATCCCGGGGCCTAACACTGAAGCTTTCTTT.

This clonotype was picked up a small number of times. The genes are TRBV5-4 and TRBJ2-3; D may correspond to TRBD1 or TRBD2 (5 bases each). Germline V gene lookup returns CDR1 SGHNT and CDR2 YYREEE (reference sequence). CDR3 length equals 15 residues. With 4 bases removed from V and 7 bases from J, the gap between germline ends came to 19 bases. In DNA form, the CDR3 reads TGTGCCAGCAGCCAGACCGGGACCACTGGAAATACGCAGTATTTT. Translating gives CASSQTGTTGNTQYF.

With respect to this clonotype: A junction boundary mismatches the germline segment, possibly from a read error. This chain joins TRBV30 and TRBJ2-3, with D possibly being TRBD1 or TRBD2 (6 bases each). This CDR3 contains 14 residues. Looked up from germline, CDR1 is GTSNPN and CDR2 is SVGIG (reference sequence). The CDR3 nucleotides are TGTGCCCGGAGTTCCGGGGGCGCTCCAGATACGCAGTATTTT. It specifies CARSSGGAPDTQYF.

This clonotype has a count of ten or more. The V call is TRBV5-1, the J call TRBJ2-2, with TRBD2 matching over 11 bases. The V and J ends lost 4 bases and 2 bases, in that order; junction bases with no gene match: 4. Germline V CDR1 and CDR2: SGHRS, YFSETQ. The CDR3 runs 16 residues. The CDR3 loop is CASSPLAGGNTGELFF. Here the CDR3 DNA reads TGCGCCAGCAGCCCCCTAGCGGGGGGTAACACCGGGGAGCTGTTTTTT.

This sequence joins TRBV27 and TRBJ2-7, with 7 bases aligning to TRBD2. The CDR3 totals 13 residues. Germline V CDR1 and CDR2: MNHEY, SMNVEV (reference sequence). Unmatched junction bases numbered 2, after V lost 3 bases and J lost 3 bases. The CDR3 nucleotides are TGTGCCAGCAGTTTGTCTAGCGGCTACGAGCAGTACTTC. It specifies CASSLSSGYEQYF.